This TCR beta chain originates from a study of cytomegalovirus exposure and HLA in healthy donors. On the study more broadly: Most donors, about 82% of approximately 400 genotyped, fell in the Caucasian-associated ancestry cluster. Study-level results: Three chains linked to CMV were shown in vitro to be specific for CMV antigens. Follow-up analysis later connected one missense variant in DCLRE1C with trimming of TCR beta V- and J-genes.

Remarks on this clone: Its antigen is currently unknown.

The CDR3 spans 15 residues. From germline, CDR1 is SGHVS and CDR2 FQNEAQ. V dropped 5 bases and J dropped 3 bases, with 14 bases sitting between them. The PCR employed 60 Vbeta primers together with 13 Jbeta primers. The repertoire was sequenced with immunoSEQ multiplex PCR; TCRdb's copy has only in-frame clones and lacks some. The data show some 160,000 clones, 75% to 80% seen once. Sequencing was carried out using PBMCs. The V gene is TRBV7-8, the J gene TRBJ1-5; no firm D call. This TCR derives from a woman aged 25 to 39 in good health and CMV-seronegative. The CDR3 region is CASSASGSSNQPQHF. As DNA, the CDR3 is TGTGCCAGCAGCGCATCCGGGTCCTCCAATCAGCCCCAGCATTTT.